Below, 18 T cell receptor beta chains from the same sample are listed, as sequenced in a study of blood T cell repertoires in COVID-19. Sequencing was performed with immunoSEQ multiplex PCR; in TCRdb, only in-frame clones are kept and a portion is missing. The data show roughly 25,000 clones, roughly 74% seen once. Sequencing was done on a sample of peripheral blood. The source of these receptors is a man between 45 and 60 years old with COVID-19, enrolled during active disease.

Only a few counts were recorded for this clone. The chain combines TRBV28 with TRBJ1-2, with 9 bases aligning to TRBD1. Germline loops: CDR1 MDHEN, CDR2 SYDVKM. The CDR3 runs to 14 residues. Unmatched junction bases numbered 2, after V lost 6 bases and J lost 0 bases. CDR3: CASRGTGSNYGYTF. In DNA form, the CDR3 reads TGTGCCAGCAGAGGGACAGGGTCTAACTATGGCTACACCTTC.

The chain is built from TRBV3-1 (or the pseudogene TRBV3-2) and TRBJ2-7, with 7 bases identical to TRBD1. The CDR3 covers 16 residues. Trimming removed 4 bases from V and 2 bases from J; junction bases left unmatched: 11. Looked up from germline, CDR1 is LGHDT and CDR2 is YNNKEL (reference sequence). For the CDR3, the DNA is TGTGCCAGCAGCCGAGAAGCGTACAGGGGTCCCTACGAGCAGTACTTC. Translated: CASSREAYRGPYEQYF.

The J gene is TRBJ2-3, the V gene TRBV28; 14 bases line up with TRBD2. Germline V gene sequence: CDR1 MDHEN, CDR2 SYDVKM. V gave up 5 bases and J gave up 4 bases; unmatched junction bases: 5. The CDR3 contains 16 residues. The CDR3 nucleotides read TGTGCCAGCAGTCCGGGACTAGCGGGAGCTTCAGATACGCAGTATTTT. Encoded protein: CASSPGLAGASDTQYF.

V is TRBV19 and J is TRBJ2-1; TRBD2 aligns across 11 bases. CDR1 is LNHDA, CDR2 SQIVND, per germline (reference sequence). Trimming cost V 3 bases and J 7 bases; bases outside gene matches: 8. This CDR3 spans 16 amino acids. The CDR3 protein is CASSILLAGGQNEQFF. CDR3 coding DNA: TGTGCCAGTAGTATCCTTCTAGCGGGGGGTCAAAATGAGCAGTTCTTC.

V gene TRBV6-5 combines with J gene TRBJ2-5, with D possibly being TRBD2 (6 bases). There are 12 residues in the CDR3. Germline CDR1 and CDR2: MNHEY and SVGAGI. V was shortened by 6 bases and J by 6 bases, with 11 bases between the two germline ends. CDR3 residues: CASRGGAKTQYF. CDR3 nucleotide sequence: TGTGCCAGCAGAGGAGGGGCAAAGACCCAGTACTTC.

The chain links TRBV28 to TRBJ1-1; D gene uncertain. In germline, CDR1 is MDHEN, CDR2 SYDVKM. V lost 5 bases to trimming and J lost 3 bases, with 13 bases between them. The CDR3 loop spans 14 amino acids. The CDR3 nucleotides are TGTGCCAGCAGTCCAGGAGGATTATACACTGAAGCTTTCTTT. This sequence encodes CASSPGGLYTEAFF.

The chain uses TRBV5-1 and TRBJ1-2, with D possibly being TRBD1 (6 bases). V was trimmed by 0 bases and J by 2 bases, leaving 17 bases between them. This CDR3 is built from 17 residues. The germline V gene has CDR1 SGHRS and CDR2 YFSETQ. The CDR3 bases are TGCGCCAGCAGCTTGGCCGGGACACCGTACGAAAACTATGGCTACACCTTC. Its protein is CASSLAGTPYENYGYTF. Combining the CDR3 with reference TRBV5-1 and TRBJ1-2 gives the whole variable domain KAGVTQTPRYLIKTRGQQVTLSCSPISGHRSVSWYQQTPGQGLQFLFEYFSETQRNKGNFPGRFSGRQFSNSRSEMNVSTLELGDSALYLCASSLAGTPYENYGYTFGSGTRLTVV.

This chain connects TRBV3-1 (or the pseudogene TRBV3-2) to TRBJ2-3, with 10 bases identical to TRBD2. Trimming cost V 7 bases and J 3 bases; bases outside gene matches: 4. The CDR3 sequence is 14 residues long. The germline V gene has CDR1 LGHDT and CDR2 YNNKEL (reference sequence). DNA for the CDR3: TGTGCCAGCACCACTAGCGGGGCGACAGATACGCAGTATTTT. It yields the protein CASTTSGATDTQYF.

The J gene is TRBJ2-1, the V gene TRBV10-2; TRBD1 is a possible D gene (5 bases). The CDR3 totals 17 residues. V lost 2 bases and J lost 0, with 14 bases in between. Germline CDR1 and CDR2: WSHSY and SAAADI. The CDR3 bases are TGCGCCAGCAGTGAGCCTGGACATCCGAGCTCCTACAATGAGCAGTTCTTC. This sequence encodes CASSEPGHPSSYNEQFF.

As regards this clone: Germline and junction disagree at one end, which may indicate a read error. The chain carries TRBV24-1 and TRBJ2-3, with a weak D call TRBD1 (6 bases). The germline V gene has CDR1 KGHDR and CDR2 SFDVKD. The CDR3 is made up of 16 amino acids. In DNA form, the CDR3 reads TGTGCCACCACTGATTCAAGACAGGACAGCACAGATACGCAGTATTTT. Protein: CATTDSRQDSTDTQYF.

The table lists this clone with a few counts. The chain carries TRBV10-3 and TRBJ2-7; 8 bases line up with TRBD2. The CDR3 has 17 residues. V was pared by 6 bases and J by 5 bases, with 18 bases of the junction left unmatched. Germline V gives CDR1 ENHRY, CDR2 SYGVKD. The CDR3 sequence is CAISVQGPGLVRHEQYF. CDR3 DNA: TGTGCCATCAGCGTACAGGGTCCGGGACTAGTAAGACACGAGCAGTACTTC.

This clone has only one observation. The rearrangement uses TRBV4-1 and TRBJ1-1, with D maybe TRBD1 (5 bases). The CDR3 is 18 amino acids. Looked up from germline, CDR1 is MGHRA and CDR2 is YSYEKL. Trimming cost V 5 bases and J 1 base, with 23 bases left between them. CDR3 sequence reads: CASSGRRAMGQPNTEAFF. As DNA, the CDR3 is TGCGCCAGCAGCGGCAGGAGGGCGATGGGGCAGCCGAACACTGAAGCTTTCTTT.

This clone was picked up a small number of times. The gene calls are TRBV28 and TRBJ2-7; 7 positions match TRBD1. The CDR3 runs to 13 residues. V was clipped by 4 bases and J by 4 bases; unmatched bases: 4. Germline CDR1 and CDR2: MDHEN and SYDVKM. The CDR3 nucleotides are TGTGCCAGCAGTTCAGGGGGACGGTACGAGCAGTACTTC. Translated: CASSSGGRYEQYF. Drawing the rest from reference TRBV28 and TRBJ2-7, the complete variable domain is DVKVTQSSRYLVKRTGEKVFLECVQDMDHENMFWYRQDPGLGLRLIYFSYDVKMKEKGDIPEGYSVSREKKERFSLILESASTNQTSMYLCASSSGGRYEQYFGPGTRLTVT.

This chain connects TRBV28 to TRBJ2-3, with D hard to call. CDR3 length: 13 residues. V was clipped by 8 bases and J by 3 bases, with 12 bases between them. Per the germline V gene, CDR1 is MDHEN and CDR2 is SYDVKM. CDR3: CASVDFQTDTQYF. DNA for the CDR3: TGTGCCAGCGTTGACTTCCAGACAGATACGCAGTATTTT.

J is TRBJ2-7 and V is TRBV18; TRBD1 is a possible D gene (6 bases). V was trimmed by 8 bases and J by 1 base, leaving 12 bases between them. The CDR3 extends over 13 amino acids. Per germline, CDR1 KGHSH and CDR2 LQKENI. The CDR3 protein is CASLTGLSYEQYF. CDR3 nucleotide sequence: TGTGCCAGCCTAACAGGGTTATCCTACGAGCAGTACTTC.

The chain carries TRBV19 and TRBJ2-1, with 7 bases matching TRBD1. Germline V gene sequence: CDR1 LNHDA, CDR2 SQIVND (reference sequence). V lost 5 bases, J lost 3 bases, and 7 bases stayed unmatched. The CDR3 totals 15 residues. The DNA of the CDR3 is TGTGCCAGTAGTCCCCCGGGACAGTACTACAATGAGCAGTTCTTC. Its translation: CASSPPGQYYNEQFF.

V is TRBV2 and J is TRBJ1-5; D might be TRBD1 (6 bases). This CDR3 region has 14 residues. The V gene's germline CDR1 is SNHLY and CDR2 FYNNEI. Trimming left V 1 base short and J 4 bases short, with 8 bases between. The CDR3 here is CASSEGTANQPQHF. CDR3 DNA sequence: TGTGCCAGCAGTGAAGGGACAGCTAATCAGCCCCAGCATTTT.

This chain links TRBV6-1 with TRBJ1-2; D call uncertain. Germline V gene data show CDR1 as MNHNS and CDR2 as SASEGT. This CDR3 is 13 amino acids long. With 3 bases removed from V and 7 bases from J, the gap between germline ends came to 12 bases. CDR3 in amino acids: CASSESYSGGYTF. CDR3 nucleotide sequence: TGTGCCAGCAGTGAGAGCTATTCGGGTGGCTACACCTTC.